This T cell receptor beta chain originates from a study of cytomegalovirus exposure and HLA in healthy donors. 60 Vbeta and 13 Jbeta primers were used in PCR. The method was immunoSEQ multiplex PCR; TCRdb's version includes in-frame clones alone and lacks a portion of them. This repertoire shows 100,000 to 150,000 clones, around three quarters found once; its top ten account for 1%. Trimming removed 3 bases at V and 2 bases at J, with 11 bases between. Germline loops: CDR1 SGHAT, CDR2 FQNNGV. The CDR3 totals 14 residues. The receptor comes from a man in his forties or fifties in good health and CMV-seronegative. This chain uses TRBV11-2 with TRBJ2-7, with D unresolved. Sequenced: PBMCs. CDR3 amino acids: CASSFISVTYEQYF. CDR3 bases: TGTGCCAGCAGCTTTATCAGCGTCACCTACGAGCAGTACTTC. The whole variable domain, remainder taken from reference TRBV11-2 and TRBJ2-7, is EAGVAQSPRYKIIEKRQSVAFWCNPISGHATLYWYQQILGQGPKLLIQFQNNGVVDDSQLPKDRFSAERLKGVDSTLKIQPAKLEDSAVYLCASSFISVTYEQYFGPGTRLTVT.